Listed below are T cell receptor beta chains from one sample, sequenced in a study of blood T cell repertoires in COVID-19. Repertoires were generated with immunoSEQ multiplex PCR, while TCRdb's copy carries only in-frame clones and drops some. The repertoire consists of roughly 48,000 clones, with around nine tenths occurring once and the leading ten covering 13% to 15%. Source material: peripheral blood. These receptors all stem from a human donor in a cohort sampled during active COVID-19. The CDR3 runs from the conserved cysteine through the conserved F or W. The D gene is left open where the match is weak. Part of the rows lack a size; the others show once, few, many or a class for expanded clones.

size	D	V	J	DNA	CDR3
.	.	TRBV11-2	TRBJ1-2	TGTGCCAGCAGCTCCTTAGACTATGGCTACACCTTC	CASSSLDYGYTF
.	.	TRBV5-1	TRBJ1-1	TGCGCCAGCAGCTTGGCCAGGGGCCTGAACACTGAAGCTTTCTTT	CASSLARGLNTEAFF
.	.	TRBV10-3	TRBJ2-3	TGTGCCACCCGAGGGGGGGTCCCAGATACGCAGTATTTT	CATRGGVPDTQYF
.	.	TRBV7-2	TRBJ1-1	TGTGCCAGCAGCCCACCGACAGGTCGCACTGAAGCTTTCTTT	CASSPPTGRTEAFF
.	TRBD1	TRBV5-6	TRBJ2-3	TGTGCCAGCAGCCCGGGACAGACATCTAGCACAGATACGCAGTATTTT	CASSPGQTSSTDTQYF
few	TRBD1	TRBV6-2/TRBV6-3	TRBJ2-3	TGTGCCAGCAGTTACTTGGAGACAGGGGTCCCAGATACGCAGTATTTT	CASSYLETGVPDTQYF
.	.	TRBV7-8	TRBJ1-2	TGTGCCAGCAGCTTAGCGGCCAGGGGTGGTGGCTACACCTTC	CASSLAARGGGYTF
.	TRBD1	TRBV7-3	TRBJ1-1	TGTGCCAGCAGTCCGACTGGACAGGGGACCACTGAAGCTTTCTTT	CASSPTGQGTTEAFF
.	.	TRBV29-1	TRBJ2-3	TGCAGCGTACGGGAGTTCGGTACAGATACGCAGTATTTT	CSVREFGTDTQYF
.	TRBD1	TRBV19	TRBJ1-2	TGTGCCAGTAGCAGAGGGACAGGGGGCTTCTGGGATGGCTACACCTTC	CASSRGTGGFWDGYTF
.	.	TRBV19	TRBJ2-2	TGTGCCAGTACTTACCGGGACTCTCGGACCGGGGAGCTGTTTTTT	CASTYRDSRTGELFF
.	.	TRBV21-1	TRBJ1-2	TGTGCCAGCAGCAAGGTGGACAGGGGGTACTGTGGCTACACCTTC	CASSKVDRGYCGYTF
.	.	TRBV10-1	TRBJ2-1	TGCGCCAGCAGCCCCGCTAGCGATTACAATGAGCAGTTCTTC	CASSPASDYNEQFF
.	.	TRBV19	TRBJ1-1	TGTGCCAGTAGTATTGACAACTTCAACACTGAAGCTTTCTTT	CASSIDNFNTEAFF
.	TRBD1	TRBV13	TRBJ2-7	TGTGCCAGCAGCTTTCGGACAGGGACCTACGAGCAGTACTTC	CASSFRTGTYEQYF
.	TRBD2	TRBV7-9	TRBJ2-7	TGTGCCAGCAGCCCCCGGGGGGAACCGGAAACTAACCCCTACGAGCAGTACTTC	CASSPRGEPETNPYEQYF
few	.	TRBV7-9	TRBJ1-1	TGTGCCAGCAGCTTTAGAAGTTCAGCTTTCTTT	CASSFRSSAFF
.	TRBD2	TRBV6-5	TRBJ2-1	TGTGCCAGCAGTTACGGGACTAGCAGGGAGCAGTTCTTC	CASSYGTSREQFF
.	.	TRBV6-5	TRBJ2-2	TGTGCCAGCAGTTACCAGTTCCCTGCCGGGGAGCTGTTTTTT	CASSYQFPAGELFF
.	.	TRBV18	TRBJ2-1	TGTGCCAGCTCACCACGAGGCGGCACAGGGCGGGACAATGAGCAGTTCTTC	CASSPRGGTGRDNEQFF
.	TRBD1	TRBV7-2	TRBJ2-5	TGTGCCAGCAGCCCTAGCAACAGGGGGCTTGGGACCCAGTACTTC	CASSPSNRGLGTQYF
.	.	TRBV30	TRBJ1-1	TGTGCCTGTACAACTGGCGGGAACACTGAAGCTTTCTTT	CACTTGGNTEAFF
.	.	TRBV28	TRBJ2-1	TGTGCCAGCAGTTTATCGAGCCCTGTAAATGAGCAGTTCTTC	CASSLSSPVNEQFF
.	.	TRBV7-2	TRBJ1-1	TGTGCCAGCAGCTTAGGACAGAACACTGAAGCTTTCTTT	CASSLGQNTEAFF
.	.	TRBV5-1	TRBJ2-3	TGCGCCAGCGGGGATTCCTTAGGGGCAGGGCTAACAGATACGCAGTATTTT	CASGDSLGAGLTDTQYF
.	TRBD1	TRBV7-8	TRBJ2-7	TGTGCCAGCAGCTCGGACAGGGGGAACTACGAGCAGTACTTC	CASSSDRGNYEQYF
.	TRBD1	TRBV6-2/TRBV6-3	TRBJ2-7	TGTGCCAGCAGCCCAGCTTTCGGGACAGGGTTCCACGAGCAGTACTTC	CASSPAFGTGFHEQYF
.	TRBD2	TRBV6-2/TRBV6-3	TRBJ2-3	TGTGCCAGCAGTTCGGGGGGTGGGAGGCAGTATTTT	CASSSGGGRQYF
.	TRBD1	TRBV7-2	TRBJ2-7	TGTGCCAGCAGCTTATGGGGGGGCTTTCCGGGACAGGGAACCCACGAGCAGTACTTC	CASSLWGGFPGQGTHEQYF
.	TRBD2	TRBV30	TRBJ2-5	TGTGCCTGGAGCGGGACTAGCGGGGGGGCCCACGAGACCCAGTACTTC	CAWSGTSGGAHETQYF
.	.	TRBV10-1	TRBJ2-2	TGCGCCAGCAGTGAGTCGACAGAACCCGGGGAGCTGTTTTTT	CASSESTEPGELFF
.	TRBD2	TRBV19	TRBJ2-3	TGTGCCAGTAGTATCATTCCTAGCGGGGCAGATACGCAGTATTTT	CASSIIPSGADTQYF
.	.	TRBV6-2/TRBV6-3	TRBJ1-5	TGTGCCAGCAGTTTAGTAAAGAGTCAGCCCCAGCATTTT	CASSLVKSQPQHF
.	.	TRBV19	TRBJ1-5	TGTGCCAGTAGTATCCAAGCCAATCAGCCCCAGCATTTT	CASSIQANQPQHF
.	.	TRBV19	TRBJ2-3	TGTGCCAGTGCTGGAGCCACAGATACGCAGTATTTT	CASAGATDTQYF
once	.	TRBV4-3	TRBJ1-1	TGCGCCAGCAGCCGAGAGACAGCCACTGAAGCTTTCTTT	CASSRETATEAFF
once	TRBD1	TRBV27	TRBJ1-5	TGTGCCAGCAGTTTGTACAGGGGGAATCAGCCCCAGCATTTT	CASSLYRGNQPQHF
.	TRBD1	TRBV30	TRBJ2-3	TGTGCCTGGAGTCCCCGTGTCAGGGGGTTCACAGATACGCAGTATTTT	CAWSPRVRGFTDTQYF
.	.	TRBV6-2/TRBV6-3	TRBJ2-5	TGTGCCAGCAGTTACCCAGGGAACTTCCAAGAGACCCAGTACTTC	CASSYPGNFQETQYF
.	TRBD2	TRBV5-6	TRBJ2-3	TGTGCCAGCAGCAGTCCGGGGGGGCCGAGCACAGATACGCAGTATTTT	CASSSPGGPSTDTQYF
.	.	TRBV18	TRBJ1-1	TGTGCCAGCTCTCTTCGCCGAGACATGTCGGAAGCTTTCTTT	CASSLRRDMSEAFF
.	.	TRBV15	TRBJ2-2	TGTGCCACCAGCCGCCCCGGGTCCGGGACACCTCCCTCCACCGGGGAGCTGTTTTTT	CATSRPGSGTPPSTGELFF
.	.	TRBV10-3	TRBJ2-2	TGTGCCATCAGTGAGAGAAGGTGGGGAATGGGGGAGGCGAACACCGGGGAGCTGTTTTTT	CAISERRWGMGEANTGELFF
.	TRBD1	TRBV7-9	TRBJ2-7	TGTGCCAGCAGCTTGCCAGACAGGGGGCAGCCCTACGAGCAGTACTTC	CASSLPDRGQPYEQYF